This T cell receptor beta chain comes out of a study of patients and donors after allogeneic stem cell transplantation. This clonotype was observed many times. TCRdb redid the calling of the RT-PCR reads with MiXCR, one entry per CDR3 protein. The sample has about 230,000 distinct CDR3 sequences, approximately 14% seen once. The germline V and J ends were trimmed by 1 base and 9 bases, with 19 bases remaining between them. The CDR3 contains 15 residues. The sequenced sample was blood, either unsorted or a sorted T cell fraction (not recorded which). This clonotype originated in a human donor who was either an allogeneic HSCT recipient or a stem cell or donor lymphocyte infusion donor (not recorded which). It is not recorded whose cells these are; they may come from a transplant donor. This chain uses TRBV12-3 or TRBV12-4 with TRBJ2-7; possibly TRBD1 for D (5 bases). The CDR3 is CASSLGDTDSVVQYF. The CDR3 DNA sequence: TGTGCCAGCAGTTTAGGGGATACAGACAGCGTGGTGCAGTACTTC.